This T cell receptor beta chain originates from a study of blood T cell repertoires in COVID-19. For the study at large: PBMCs, B-cell-depleted T cells, or T cells were the source of the cDNA or gDNA that made up the material.

Germline loops: CDR1 ENHRY, CDR2 SYGVKD. V lost 7 bases to trimming and J lost 3 bases, with 14 bases between them. The CDR3 consists of 14 residues. Per the authors' pipeline: Amplification of reference gene primers was used by the study to estimate nucleated cell counts. Profiling relied on immunoSEQ multiplex PCR, and the TCRdb table lists in-frame clones only, not all of them. The DNA was the basis for D and trimming; V, J and clone size are from that table. Among over 200,000 clones, around nine tenths were seen once, and the ten largest hold more than 1.4%. The source is a man aged 18 to 29 with active or convalescent COVID-19. The sample was peripheral blood. The chain couples TRBV10-3 to TRBJ2-3; possible D gene TRBD2, 6 bases. The CDR3 DNA is TGTGCCATCACAAGGGAGGAGAGAACAGATACGCAGTATTTT. This translates into CAITREERTDTQYF.